What follows are 12 T cell receptor beta chains derived from one specimen sequenced in a study of blood T cell repertoires in COVID-19. Clones were read by immunoSEQ multiplex PCR, and TCRdb kept only the in-frame ones, dropping some. This sample has 220,000 or so clones, with less than 90% found just once. Sequences were obtained from PBMCs or T cells enriched from blood (not recorded which). The receptors derive from a woman in her 40s who had recovered from COVID-19.

V and J are TRBV7-6 and TRBJ2-1; 8 nucleotides line up with TRBD2. With 5 bases clipped from V and 7 bases from J, the junction kept 7 bases outside the gene matches. CDR1 and CDR2 from the germline V gene are SGHVS and FNYEAQ. The CDR3 sequence is 14 residues long. The CDR3 nucleotides read TGTGCCAGCAGCCCCGGGAGGGTGAATAATGAGCAGTTCTTC. Protein product: CASSPGRVNNEQFF.

V is TRBV4-2 and J is TRBJ2-2; 9 bases are shared with TRBD2. The CDR3 contains 16 residues. V gave up 4 bases and J gave up 1 base; unmatched junction bases: 4. Germline CDR1 LGHNA, CDR2 YNFKEQ. Here the CDR3 DNA reads TGTGCCAGCAGCCCCGGACTAGCGAAGAACACCGGGGAGCTGTTTTTT. The encoded protein is CASSPGLAKNTGELFF.

The CDR3 region has the DNA TGTGCCAGCAGCCTCGGACAGGGATTCTACAATGAGCAGTTCTTC. This codes for CASSLGQGFYNEQFF. The genes are TRBV7-9 and TRBJ2-1, with 8 positions matching TRBD1. Germline CDR1 reads SEHNR; CDR2 reads FQNEAQ (reference sequence). This CDR3 has 15 amino acids. Losses at the gene ends were 5 bases for V and 3 bases for J; bases not matched to a gene: 6.

This clone has a single count. A clone one base away is much larger, so this may be a read error. Within the sample, other DNA sequences also encode this same CDR3. The chain carries TRBV6-5 and TRBJ2-1, with 9 nucleotides matching TRBD1. CDR3 length: 13 residues. The V and J ends lost 6 bases and 3 bases, in that order; junction bases with no gene match: 0. CDR1 is MNHEY, CDR2 SVGAGI, per germline. The CDR3 DNA follows: TGTGCCAGCAGGGGACAGGGCTACAATGAGCAGTTCTTC. It translates to CASRGQGYNEQFF.

The CDR3 nucleotides are TGTGCCAGCAGCTTAGACAGGGACGCTGGAAACACCATATATTTT. Translating it yields CASSLDRDAGNTIYF. V is TRBV7-2 and J is TRBJ1-3; tentatively, D is TRBD1 (6 bases). Germline V CDR1 and CDR2: SGHTA, FQGNSA. V lost 1 base and J 2 bases, leaving 9 bases between the germline ends. CDR3 length equals 15 residues.

The chain is built from TRBV21-1 and TRBJ1-1; the table calls TRBD1, which could not be checked here. TRBV21-1 has pseudogene status. The CDR3 is 16 amino acids. CDR3 DNA sequence: TGTGCCAGCAGCAAAGTGGGACAGGGGAGGCGTTCTGAAGCTTTCTTT. Its translation: CASSKVGQGRRSEAFF.

V is TRBV1 and J is TRBJ1-5; TRBD1, the table's D call, lacks a check against the DNA. TRBV1 is marked as a pseudogene. This CDR3 spans 16 amino acids. In DNA, the CDR3 is TGCACCAGCAGCCACTCGGGACAGCATAGCAATCAGCCCCAGCATTTT. Translating it yields CTSSHSGQHSNQPQHF.

The gene calls are TRBV5-6 and TRBJ1-2; D perhaps matches TRBD1 (6 bases). V dropped 0 bases and J dropped 4 bases, with 13 bases sitting between them. CDR1 SGHDT and CDR2 YYEEEE come from the germline V gene. The CDR3 has 15 amino acids. Written as DNA, the CDR3 is TGTGCCAGCAGCTTGGGTCCAGGGGAGGGCTATGGCTACACCTTC. As protein: CASSLGPGEGYGYTF.

This chain uses TRBV11-2 with TRBJ1-2; D call uncertain. V lost 8 bases and J 4 bases, leaving 14 bases between the germline ends. The CDR3 length is 13 residues. The germline gives CDR1 SGHAT, CDR2 FQNNGV. CDR3: CASGSLRTYGYTF. The CDR3 nucleotides are TGTGCCAGCGGGAGCCTCAGGACCTATGGCTACACCTTC.

In its sample, this clone was seen once. The chain is built from TRBV3-1 (or the pseudogene TRBV3-2) and TRBJ1-2; 7 bases map to TRBD1. V lost 1 base, J lost 4 bases, and 3 bases stayed unmatched. Germline V gives CDR1 LGHDT, CDR2 YNNKEL (reference sequence). This CDR3 spans 14 amino acids. The CDR3 is CASSQGTGIYGYTF. The CDR3 DNA is TGTGCCAGCAGCCAAGGGACAGGCATCTATGGCTACACCTTC.

The rearrangement links TRBV16 to TRBJ2-7; the D gene is possibly TRBD1 (5 bases). CDR1 and CDR2 (germline): KGHSY, FQNENV. Trimming took 4 bases from V and 5 from J, leaving 15 bases between them. The CDR3 is 14 residues long. The CDR3 DNA reads as TGTGCCAGCAGCCCCTTGACAGCTAACCACGAGCAGTACTTC. It yields the protein CASSPLTANHEQYF.

This clone was seen a few times. V is TRBV5-1 and J is TRBJ2-1, with 13 bases matching TRBD2. Looked up from germline, CDR1 is SGHRS and CDR2 is YFSETQ. The length of the CDR3 is 18 residues. V lost 3 bases, J lost 1 base, and 7 bases stayed unmatched. The CDR3 loop is CASSWGLAGLGSYNEQFF. CDR3 DNA sequence: TGCGCCAGCAGCTGGGGACTAGCGGGGCTAGGATCCTACAATGAGCAGTTCTTC.